There are a few counts of the clone carrying this T cell receptor (beta chain). Libraries were prepared by immunoSEQ multiplex PCR; TCRdb keeps only in-frame clonotypes and omits some of them. The sample yields 990 or so clones, 20% to 25% seen once. The source of the sample is a study of sequential checkpoint blockade in melanoma. About the study: Patients were randomized 1:1 to nivolumab-then-ipilimumab or ipilimumab-then-nivolumab first-line.

V lost 4 bases, J lost 2 bases, and 2 bases stayed unmatched. The CDR3 is made up of 14 amino acids. The treatment: randomized to nivolumab then ipilimumab (arm A) or the reverse (arm B). DNA-damaging chemotherapy had not been given to any patient beforehand. This chain links TRBV23-1 with TRBJ1-5; the match to TRBD1 covers 7 bases. TRBV23-1 has ORF status, its function being uncertain. Material: tumor tissue (inferred from file names), obtained from a patient given nivolumab and ipilimumab in sequence. This clonotype was obtained from a human donor with melanoma. Written as DNA, the CDR3 is TGCGCCAGCAGTCTTGACAGGGGCAATCAGCCCCAGCATTTT. As protein: CASSLDRGNQPQHF.